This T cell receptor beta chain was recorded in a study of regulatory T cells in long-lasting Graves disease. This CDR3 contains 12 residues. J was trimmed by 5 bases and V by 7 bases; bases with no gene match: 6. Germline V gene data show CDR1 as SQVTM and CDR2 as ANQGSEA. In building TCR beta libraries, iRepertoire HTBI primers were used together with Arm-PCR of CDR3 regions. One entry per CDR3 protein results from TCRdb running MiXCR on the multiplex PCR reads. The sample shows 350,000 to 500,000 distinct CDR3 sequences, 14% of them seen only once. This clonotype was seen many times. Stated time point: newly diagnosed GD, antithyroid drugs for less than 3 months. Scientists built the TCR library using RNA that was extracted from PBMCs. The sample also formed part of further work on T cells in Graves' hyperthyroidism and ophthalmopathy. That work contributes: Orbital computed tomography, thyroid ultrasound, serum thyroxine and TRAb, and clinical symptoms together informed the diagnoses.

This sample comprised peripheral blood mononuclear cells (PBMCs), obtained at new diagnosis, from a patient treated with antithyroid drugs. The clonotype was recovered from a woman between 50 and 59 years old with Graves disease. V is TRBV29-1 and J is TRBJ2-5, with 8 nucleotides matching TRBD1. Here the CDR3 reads CSAATGVETQYF. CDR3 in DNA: TGCAGCGCTGCGACAGGGGTGGAGACCCAGTACTTC.